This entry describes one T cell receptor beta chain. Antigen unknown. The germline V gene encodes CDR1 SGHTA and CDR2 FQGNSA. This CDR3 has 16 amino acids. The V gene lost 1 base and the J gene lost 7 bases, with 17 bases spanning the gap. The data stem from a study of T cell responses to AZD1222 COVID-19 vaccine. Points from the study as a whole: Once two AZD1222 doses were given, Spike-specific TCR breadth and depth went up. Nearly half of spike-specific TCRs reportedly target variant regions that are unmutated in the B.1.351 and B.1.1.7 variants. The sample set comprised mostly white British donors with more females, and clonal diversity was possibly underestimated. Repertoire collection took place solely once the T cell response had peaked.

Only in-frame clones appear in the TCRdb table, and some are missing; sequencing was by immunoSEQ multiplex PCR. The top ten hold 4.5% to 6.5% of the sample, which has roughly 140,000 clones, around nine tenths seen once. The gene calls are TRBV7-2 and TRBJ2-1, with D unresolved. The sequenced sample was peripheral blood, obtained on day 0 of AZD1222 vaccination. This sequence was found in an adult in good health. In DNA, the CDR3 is TGTGCCAGCAGCTTAGAATCGCGATCACGCGGAAATGAGCAGTTCTTC. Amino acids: CASSLESRSRGNEQFF.